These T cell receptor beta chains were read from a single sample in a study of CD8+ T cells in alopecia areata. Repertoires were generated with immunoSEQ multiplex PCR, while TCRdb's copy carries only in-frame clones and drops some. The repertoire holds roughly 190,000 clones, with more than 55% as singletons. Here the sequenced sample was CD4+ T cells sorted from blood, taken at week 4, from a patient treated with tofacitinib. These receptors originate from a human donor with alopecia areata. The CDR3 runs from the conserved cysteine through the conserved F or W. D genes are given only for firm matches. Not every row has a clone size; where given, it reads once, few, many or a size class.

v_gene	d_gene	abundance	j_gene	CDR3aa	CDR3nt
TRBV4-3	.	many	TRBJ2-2	CASSQQATGELFF	TGCGCCAGCAGCCAACAGGCGACCGGGGAGCTGTTTTTT
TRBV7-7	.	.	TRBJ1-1	CASSLDRNTEAFF	TGTGCTAGCAGCTTAGATCGGAACACTGAAGCTTTCTTT
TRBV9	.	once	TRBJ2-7	CASSPSVTGSSYEQYF	TGTGCCAGCAGCCCCAGCGTGACAGGTAGCTCCTACGAGCAGTACTTC
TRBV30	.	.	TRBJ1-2	CAWMSHRDIGYTF	TGTGCCTGGATGTCCCACAGGGACATTGGCTACACCTTC
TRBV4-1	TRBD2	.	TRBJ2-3	CASSRGGRAGGRDTQYF	TGCGCCAGCAGCCGAGGAGGGCGCGCGGGGGGTAGGGATACGCAGTATTTT
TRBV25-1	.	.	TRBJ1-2	CASSENYGYTF	TGTGCCAGCAGTGAGAACTATGGCTACACCTTC
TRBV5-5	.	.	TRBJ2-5	CASSLLGRQETQYF	TGTGCCAGCAGCTTGCTGGGGCGGCAAGAGACCCAGTACTTC
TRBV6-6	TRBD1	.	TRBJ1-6	CASSQGQGYGSPLHF	TGTGCCAGCAGCCAGGGACAGGGTTACGGTTCACCCCTCCACTTT
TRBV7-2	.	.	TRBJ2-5	CASSLMGGEETQYF	TGTGCCAGCAGCTTAATGGGGGGCGAAGAGACCCAGTACTTC
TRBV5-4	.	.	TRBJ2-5	CASNPQTERETQYF	TGTGCCAGCAACCCTCAGACAGAGCGGGAGACCCAGTACTTC
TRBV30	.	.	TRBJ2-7	CAWEGGGSSYEQYF	TGTGCCTGGGAAGGTGGGGGAAGCTCCTACGAGCAGTACTTC
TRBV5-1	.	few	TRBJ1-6	CASSLLPRDNSPLHF	TGCGCCAGCAGCTTACTTCCTCGGGACAATTCACCCCTCCACTTT
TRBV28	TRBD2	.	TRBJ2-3	CASSAGLAGGWGTQYF	TGTGCCAGCAGTGCGGGACTAGCGGGCGGCTGGGGTACGCAGTATTTT
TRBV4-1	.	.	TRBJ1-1	CASSQDPTGGKAFF	TGCGCCAGCAGCCAAGATCCCACGGGGGGGAAAGCTTTCTTT
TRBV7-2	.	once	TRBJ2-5	CASSLQGWRETQYF	TGTGCCAGCAGCTTACAGGGTTGGAGGGAGACCCAGTACTTC
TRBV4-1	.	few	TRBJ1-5	CASSQGILDLRQHF	TGCGCCAGCAGCCAAGGTATTCTGGATCTCCGCCAGCATTTT
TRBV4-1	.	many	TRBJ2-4	CASSPMTGNLAKNIQYF	TGCGCCAGCAGCCCCATGACCGGGAACCTAGCCAAAAACATTCAGTACTTC
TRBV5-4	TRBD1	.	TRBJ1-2	CASSRGTGRGEYYGYTF	TGTGCCAGCAGCAGAGGGACAGGGAGGGGAGAGTACTATGGCTACACCTTC
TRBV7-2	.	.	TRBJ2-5	CASSLEVETQYF	TGTGCCAGCAGCTTAGAGGTAGAGACCCAGTACTTC
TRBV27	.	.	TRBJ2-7	CASRRPGLFSYEQYF	TGTGCCAGCAGGCGGCCGGGACTTTTCTCCTACGAGCAGTACTTC
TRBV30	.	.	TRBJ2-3	CAWSRSEFGPQYF	TGTGCCTGGAGTCGATCGGAGTTTGGCCCGCAGTATTTT
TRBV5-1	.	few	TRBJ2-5	CASSSDGQETQYF	TGCGCCAGCAGCTCGGACGGACAAGAGACCCAGTACTTC
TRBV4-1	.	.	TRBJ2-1	CASSQGAGRSSYNEQFF	TGCGCCAGCAGCCAAGGCGCGGGGCGGAGCTCCTACAATGAGCAGTTCTTC
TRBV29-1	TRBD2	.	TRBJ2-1	CSAKTVVAGGDEQFF	TGCAGCGCGAAGACGGTGGTAGCGGGGGGGGATGAGCAGTTCTTC
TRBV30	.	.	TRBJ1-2	CAWSTGLGSPGYTF	TGTGCCTGGAGTACAGGGTTGGGGAGCCCGGGCTACACCTTC
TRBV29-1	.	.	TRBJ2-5	CSVVSLGGARETQYF	TGCAGCGTTGTCTCTCTGGGGGGGGCCAGGGAGACCCAGTACTTC
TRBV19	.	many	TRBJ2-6	CASSIDAGLSGANVLTF	TGTGCCAGTAGTATAGACGCAGGGCTCTCTGGGGCCAACGTCCTGACTTTC
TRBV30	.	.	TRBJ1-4	CACPHNEKLFF	TGTGCCTGTCCACACAATGAAAAACTGTTTTTT